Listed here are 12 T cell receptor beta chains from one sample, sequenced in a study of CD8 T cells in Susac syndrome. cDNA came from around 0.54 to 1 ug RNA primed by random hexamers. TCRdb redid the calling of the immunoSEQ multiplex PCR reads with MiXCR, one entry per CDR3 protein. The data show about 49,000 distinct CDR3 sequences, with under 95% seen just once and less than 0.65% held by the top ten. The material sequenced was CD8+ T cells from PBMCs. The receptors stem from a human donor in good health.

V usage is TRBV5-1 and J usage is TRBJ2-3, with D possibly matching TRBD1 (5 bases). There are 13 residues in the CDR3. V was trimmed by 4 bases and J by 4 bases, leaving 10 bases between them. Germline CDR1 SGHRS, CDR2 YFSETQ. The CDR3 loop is CASSPTEADTQYF. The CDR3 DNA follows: TGCGCCAGCAGCCCGACAGAGGCAGATACGCAGTATTTT.

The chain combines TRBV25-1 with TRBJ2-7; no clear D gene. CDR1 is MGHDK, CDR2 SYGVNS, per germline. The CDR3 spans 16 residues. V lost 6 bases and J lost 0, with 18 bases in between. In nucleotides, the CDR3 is TGTGCCAGCAGGGGAAGGGTTGGTGAGGTCTCCTACGAGCAGTACTTC. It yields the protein CASRGRVGEVSYEQYF.

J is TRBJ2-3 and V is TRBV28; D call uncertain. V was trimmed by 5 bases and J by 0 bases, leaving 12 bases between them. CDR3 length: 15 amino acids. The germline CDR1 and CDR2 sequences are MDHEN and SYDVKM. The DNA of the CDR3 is TGTGCCAGCAGTCCCCAACCCGGTAGCACAGATACGCAGTATTTT. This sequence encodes CASSPQPGSTDTQYF.

CDR3 bases: TGCAGCGTTGATCCGGGACAGGGGATAGCGGGAGGGAACAATGAGCAGTTCTTC. Translation gives CSVDPGQGIAGGNNEQFF. This sequence joins TRBV29-1 and TRBJ2-1; tentative D call: TRBD2 (11 bases). The CDR3 length is 18 residues. Trimming cost V 3 bases and J 5 bases, with 26 bases left between them. Germline V gene sequence: CDR1 SQVTM, CDR2 ANQGSEA.

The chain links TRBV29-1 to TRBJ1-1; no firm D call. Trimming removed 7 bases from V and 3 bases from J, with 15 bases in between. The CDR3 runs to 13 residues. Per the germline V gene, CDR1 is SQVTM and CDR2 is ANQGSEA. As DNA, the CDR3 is TGCAGCGCCCCGGGAGCTGGGTACACTGAAGCTTTCTTT. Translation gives CSAPGAGYTEAFF. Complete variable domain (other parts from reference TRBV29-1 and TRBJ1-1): SAVISQKPSRDICQRGTSLTIQCQVDSQVTMMFWYRQQPGQSLTLIATANQGSEATYESGFVIDKFPISRPNLTFSTLTVSNMSPEDSSIYLCSAPGAGYTEAFFGQGTRLTVV.

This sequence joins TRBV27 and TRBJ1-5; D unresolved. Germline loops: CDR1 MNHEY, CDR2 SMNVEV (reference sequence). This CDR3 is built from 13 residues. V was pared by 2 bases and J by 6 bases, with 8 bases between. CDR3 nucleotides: TGTGCCAGCAGTTTAGGGCCTACTCAGCCCCAGCATTTT. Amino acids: CASSLGPTQPQHF.

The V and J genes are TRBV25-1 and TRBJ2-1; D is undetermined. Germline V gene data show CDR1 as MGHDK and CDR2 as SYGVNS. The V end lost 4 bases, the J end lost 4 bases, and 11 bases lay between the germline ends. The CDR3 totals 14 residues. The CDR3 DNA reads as TGTGCCAGCAGTGCCTCCGGACCGTACAATGAGCAGTTCTTC. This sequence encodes CASSASGPYNEQFF.

CDR3 sequence reads: CASSLATGARNQPQHF. DNA of the CDR3: TGTGCCAGCAGCTTGGCCACAGGGGCCCGCAATCAGCCCCAGCATTTT. V usage is TRBV5-6 and J usage is TRBJ1-5; TRBD1 agrees at 7 bases. The CDR3 is made up of 16 amino acids. The J segment lost 2 bases and the V segment lost 0 bases, leaving 5 bases of the junction unmatched. Looked up from germline, CDR1 is SGHDT and CDR2 is YYEEEE.

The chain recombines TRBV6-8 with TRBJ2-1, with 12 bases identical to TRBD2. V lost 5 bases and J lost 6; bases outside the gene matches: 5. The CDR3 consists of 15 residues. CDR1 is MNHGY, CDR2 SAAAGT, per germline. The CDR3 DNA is TGTGCCAGCAGTCAGACTAGCGGGAGTGGCAATGAGCAGTTCTTC. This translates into CASSQTSGSGNEQFF.

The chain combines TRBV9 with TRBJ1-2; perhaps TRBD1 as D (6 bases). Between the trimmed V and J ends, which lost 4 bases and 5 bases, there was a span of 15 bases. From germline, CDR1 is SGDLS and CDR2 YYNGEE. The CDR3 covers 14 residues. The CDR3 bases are TGTGCCAGCAGCCCAGGGGACGGACCATATGGCTACACCTTC. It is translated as CASSPGDGPYGYTF.

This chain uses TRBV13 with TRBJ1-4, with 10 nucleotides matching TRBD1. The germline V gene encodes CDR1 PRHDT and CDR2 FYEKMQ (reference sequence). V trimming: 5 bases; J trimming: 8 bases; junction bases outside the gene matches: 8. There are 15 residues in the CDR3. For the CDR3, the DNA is TGTGCCAGCAGCACTGCCGGGACAGGGGAGGAAAAACTGTTTTTT. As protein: CASSTAGTGEEKLFF.

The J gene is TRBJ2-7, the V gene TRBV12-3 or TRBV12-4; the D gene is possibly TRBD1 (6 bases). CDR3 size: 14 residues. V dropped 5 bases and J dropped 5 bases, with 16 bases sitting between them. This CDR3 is CASSTTDRSNEQYF. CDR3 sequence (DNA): TGTGCCAGCAGTACGACAGACAGGTCGAACGAGCAGTACTTC.